The rows below give T cell receptor beta chains drawn from one sample of a study of T cell responses to AZD1222 COVID-19 vaccine. Sequencing was performed with immunoSEQ multiplex PCR; in TCRdb, only in-frame clones are kept and a portion is missing. The sample has approximately 110,000 clones, approximately 90% seen once. Specimen: peripheral blood, collected on day 0 of AZD1222 vaccination. The receptor source for this set is an adult in good health. Each CDR3 is given with its conserved first and last residue. Each record gives: J gene, V gene, clone size, D gene, CDR3 DNA, CDR3 protein. The D gene is left open where the match is weak. Size is stated for part of the rows, as once, few or many counts, or as a class when the clone is expanded.

TRBJ2-1 TRBV5-1 . . TGCGCCAGCAGCCCCGCGCCCTCCTACAATGAGCAGTTCTTC CASSPAPSYNEQFF
TRBJ2-7 TRBV27 . TRBD1 TGTGCCAGCAGTCGAGGGACAGGGGGCGTCTTGGTCTACGAGCAGTACTTC CASSRGTGGVLVYEQYF
TRBJ2-7 TRBV5-1 . . TGCGCCAGCAGCTCCGCTACCTCGGGGGCCCGGTCCTACGAGCAGTACTTC CASSSATSGARSYEQYF
TRBJ2-1 TRBV27 . TRBD2 TGTGCCAGCACTCCTGGGGGGAGGGTATACAATGAGCAGTTCTTC CASTPGGRVYNEQFF
TRBJ2-7 TRBV7-3 few TRBD1 TGTGCCAGCAGCGGACAGGGGGGAGACGAGCAGTACTTC CASSGQGGDEQYF
TRBJ2-4 TRBV28 . . TGTGCCAGCAGTTTCCAGGGGGCCCGGGGGGACATTCAGTACTTC CASSFQGARGDIQYF
TRBJ2-3 TRBV4-1 . TRBD2 TGCGCCAGCAGCCAACCACTAGCGGGAGTGCGATCAGATACGCAGTATTTT CASSQPLAGVRSDTQYF
TRBJ2-7 TRBV19 . TRBD2 TGTGCCAGTAGTACCCACCAACTAGCGGGAGGTCGCGAGCAGTACTTC CASSTHQLAGGREQYF
TRBJ1-5 TRBV20-1 . . TGCAGTGCAAGTAGGGAGCACAATCAGCCCCAGCATTTT CSASREHNQPQHF
TRBJ2-3 TRBV19 . TRBD1 TGTGCCAGTAGTAGAGGACAGGTGGCAGATACGCAGTATTTT CASSRGQVADTQYF
TRBJ2-2 TRBV4-2 . TRBD1 TGTGCCAGCAGCCAAAAGACAGGGGGCAACACCGGGGAGCTGTTTTTT CASSQKTGGNTGELFF
TRBJ2-5 TRBV4-3 . . TGCGCCAGCAGCCAAGGGACTGGGCGGCATCCCCAGTACTTC CASSQGTGRHPQYF
TRBJ2-7 TRBV28 . . TGTGCCAGCAGTGCCCCCCAGGGCAGGGAATCCTACGAGCAGTACTTC CASSAPQGRESYEQYF
TRBJ1-5 TRBV19 . TRBD1 TGTGCCAGTAGTATATGGACAGGGGGCAATCAGCCCCAGCATTTT CASSIWTGGNQPQHF
TRBJ1-2 TRBV5-4 . TRBD1 TGTGCCAGCAGCTTTAACAGGGGAACGGGCTATGGCTACACCTTC CASSFNRGTGYGYTF
TRBJ1-2 TRBV28 few TRBD1 TGTGCCAGCAGTTTATCGGGACAGGGGATCCCACCCTCTAACTATGGCTACACCTTC CASSLSGQGIPPSNYGYTF
TRBJ1-1 TRBV25-1 . . TGTGCCAGCAGTGATGGAGGTTGGGCCAGGGGCGGGACTGAAGCTTTCTTT CASSDGGWARGGTEAFF
TRBJ1-1 TRBV7-2 . TRBD1 TGTGCCAGCAGGACAGGGACCTACACTGAAGCTTTCTTT CASRTGTYTEAFF
TRBJ2-2 TRBV30 . . TGTGCCTGGAGGGGACAGAACACCGGGGAGCTGTTTTTT CAWRGQNTGELFF
TRBJ1-3 TRBV4-1 once . TGCGCCAGCAGCCGCGGGGCACAAAGCTCTGGAAACACCATATATTTT CASSRGAQSSGNTIYF
TRBJ1-4 TRBV2 few . TGTGCCAGCAGCCCTACCAACAGGGAAAAACTGTTTTTT CASSPTNREKLFF
TRBJ1-5 TRBV10-3 . . TGTGCCATCAGTGACAGGGCGTCTAGCCAGCCCCAGCATTTT CAISDRASSQPQHF
TRBJ1-5 TRBV10-3 few . TGTGCCATCAGTGAGCACCAATCGGGTCAGCCCCAGCATTTT CAISEHQSGQPQHF
TRBJ2-7 TRBV7-2 . . TGTGCCAGCAGCCCCGACGGGTACTACGAGCAGTACTTC CASSPDGYYEQYF
TRBJ1-1 TRBV11-2 . . TGTGCCAGCAGCTTAGTGGGAGGAGCTTTCTTT CASSLVGGAFF
TRBJ2-5 TRBV6-5 . . TGTGCCAGCACACCGGGGCTATCAAGAGGGTCGACCCAGTACTTC CASTPGLSRGSTQYF
TRBJ2-2 TRBV2 . TRBD1 TGTGCCAGCAGTGAACAGGGACAGGGCACCGGGGAGCTGTTTTTT CASSEQGQGTGELFF
TRBJ1-1 TRBV19 . . TGTGCCAGTAGAAACGGTGGCACTGAAGCTTTCTTT CASRNGGTEAFF
TRBJ2-7 TRBV6-2/TRBV6-3 once . TGTGCCAGCAGTTTCCACTCGGAGCAGTACTTC CASSFHSEQYF
TRBJ2-5 TRBV29-1 . TRBD1 TGCAGCGTCCTTACAGGGGGCGGGGAGACCCAGTACTTC CSVLTGGGETQYF
TRBJ2-1 TRBV2 . . TGTGCCAGCAATCTAGATTACAATGAGCAGTTCTTC CASNLDYNEQFF
TRBJ2-1 TRBV4-2 . TRBD2 TGTGCCAGCAGCCAAGGGGTGAGCGGGGGGTACAATGAGCAGTTCTTC CASSQGVSGGYNEQFF
TRBJ2-1 TRBV7-9 . . TGTGCCAGCAGCTTCAGCAGGGGGGTCTACAATGAGCAGTTCTTC CASSFSRGVYNEQFF
TRBJ2-7 TRBV7-2 . . TGTGCCAGCAGCTCCTCCCTCCACTACGAGCAGTACTTC CASSSSLHYEQYF
TRBJ2-7 TRBV11-2 once TRBD2 TGTGCCAGCAGCCTTTTTACTAGCGCTACGGGGTACGAGCAGTACTTC CASSLFTSATGYEQYF
TRBJ1-6 TRBV28 . TRBD1 TGTGCCAGCAGCCCTGGGACAGCCGGAGAATCCCTCCACTTT CASSPGTAGESLHF
TRBJ2-5 TRBV7-2 . TRBD2 TGTGCCAGCAGCCCACGACTAGCGGGAGGAGAGACCCAGTACTTC CASSPRLAGGETQYF
TRBJ2-5 TRBV29-1 . TRBD1 TGCAGCGTTGCCACCAGGGGGAGTGGAGAGACCCAGTACTTC CSVATRGSGETQYF
TRBJ2-7 TRBV9 . TRBD1 TGTGCCAGCAGCGTAGCCCCAGGGGGCTCCTACGAGCAGTACTTC CASSVAPGGSYEQYF
TRBJ2-5 TRBV7-8 . TRBD1 TGTGCCAGCAGCTTAGACAGGGGCCGCCAAGAGACCCAGTACTTC CASSLDRGRQETQYF
TRBJ1-4 TRBV28 . . TGTGCCAGCAGACCGATTGTGGGGTCGGAAAAACTGTTTTTT CASRPIVGSEKLFF
TRBJ2-3 TRBV7-2 . TRBD2 TGTGCCAGCAGCGCCCGACTAGCGGGAGGGTCAGATACGCAGTATTTT CASSARLAGGSDTQYF
TRBJ1-5 TRBV6-4 . . TGTGCCAGCAGTGGGGGAGGAAATCAGCCCCAGCATTTT CASSGGGNQPQHF